One and the same sample provided the 27 T cell receptor beta chains below, sequenced in a study of blood T cells in healthy people across ages. Sample-barcoded 5' priming and a J-beta primer mix drove a second PCR of roughly 7 to 11 cycles. Each CDR3 protein is one row after TCRdb ran MiXCR on the 5' RACE reads. The sample carries about 1,500,000 distinct CDR3 sequences, around 39% recorded once. The sequencing sample was made of blood. Receptors were obtained from a woman aged 18-29 years in good health.

This sequence joins TRBV20-1 and TRBJ1-2; 7 positions agree with TRBD1. V shed 7 bases, J shed 8 bases, and the junction held 10 bases outside the gene matches. The length of the CDR3 is 12 residues. Germline V gene data show CDR1 as DFQATT and CDR2 as SNEGSKA (reference sequence). CDR3 DNA sequence: TGCAGTGTAGACAGGGCCTCGAAGGGCTACACCTTC. Its protein is CSVDRASKGYTF.

A few counts support this clonotype. The genes are TRBV29-1 and TRBJ1-4, with no clear D. V gave up 4 bases and J gave up 2 bases, with 8 bases separating them. Germline V lookup: CDR1 SQVTM, CDR2 ANQGSEA. The CDR3 contains 13 residues. The CDR3 here is CSVGLGTNEKLFF. The CDR3 DNA reads as TGCAGCGTTGGACTTGGTACTAATGAAAAACTGTTTTTT.

The V call is TRBV10-3, the J call TRBJ2-5, with a weak D call TRBD2 (7 bases). This CDR3 has 14 residues. The germline CDR1 and CDR2 sequences are ENHRY and SYGVKD. Between the trimmed V and J ends, which lost 10 bases and 4 bases, there was a span of 19 bases. The CDR3 DNA is TGTGCCACGGGGGGCAGAGGCGGGGGAGAGACCCAGTACTTC. Translation: CATGGRGGGETQYF.

The chain combines TRBV28 with TRBJ2-1; 7 bases are shared with TRBD1. The J call could be wrong; TRBJ2-7 is a better fit for the DNA end. Germline V gives CDR1 MDHEN, CDR2 SYDVKM. CDR3 length equals 16 residues. In DNA, the CDR3 is TGTGCCAGCAGTCCACAGGGGACCAGCTCCTACAATGAGCAGTACTTC. It is translated as CASSPQGTSSYNEQYF.

This clonotype has just a few counts. This rearrangement joins TRBV24-1 to TRBJ2-7; tentatively, D is TRBD1 or TRBD2 (6 bases each). CDR1 KGHDR and CDR2 SFDVKD come from the germline V gene. Trimming pared 7 bases from V and 5 bases from J, leaving 20 bases between. This CDR3 is built from 15 residues. CDR3 DNA sequence: TGTGCCACCAGCCTTGGAGGAGGGGGATCCGACGAGCAGTACTTC. Translating it yields CATSLGGGGSDEQYF.

The sample holds one count of this clonotype. The gene calls are TRBV20-1 and TRBJ1-2; 7 bases fit TRBD1. V lost 3 bases and J lost 4; bases outside the gene matches: 8. Germline loops: CDR1 DFQATT, CDR2 SNEGSKA (reference sequence). The CDR3 sequence is 14 residues long. CDR3 sequence reads: CSASRGGWGYGYTF. Written as DNA, the CDR3 is TGCAGTGCTAGTCGAGGGGGCTGGGGCTATGGCTACACCTTC.

This clonotype was seen a few times. The V call is TRBV24-1, the J call TRBJ2-3; a possible D gene is TRBD2 (6 bases). The length of the CDR3 is 15 residues. Per germline, CDR1 KGHDR and CDR2 SFDVKD. V gave up 2 bases and J gave up 3 bases, with 11 bases separating them. Here the CDR3 DNA reads TGTGCCACCAGTGATTCCGGCGCGGGAACAGATACGCAGTATTTT. Its protein product is CATSDSGAGTDTQYF.

The V call is TRBV6-6, the J call TRBJ2-5, with D perhaps matching TRBD2 (7 bases). The CDR3 is 16 amino acids. Per germline, CDR1 MNHNY and CDR2 SVGAGI (reference sequence). The V end lost 6 bases, the J end lost 11 bases, and 28 bases lay between the germline ends. CDR3 amino acids: CASSQRGGDSHNEQYF. The CDR3 DNA follows: TGTGCCAGCAGCCAACGAGGGGGGGACTCCCACAATGAGCAGTACTTC.

This chain joins TRBV7-9 and TRBJ2-4; 15 nucleotides align to TRBD2. The J call may be mistaken, given a closer DNA end match to TRBJ2-7. The CDR3 extends over 15 amino acids. Per germline, CDR1 SEHNR and CDR2 FQNEAQ (reference sequence). The CDR3 nucleotides are TGTGCCAGCAGCCCAGCGGGACTAGCGGGAGGCGAGCAGTACTTC. This translates into CASSPAGLAGGEQYF.

The chain joins TRBV6-1 to TRBJ2-5, with a tentative D call TRBD2 (5 bases). Germline CDR1 is MNHNS and CDR2 is SASEGT. The CDR3 has 15 residues. Trimming removed 10 bases at V and 11 bases at J, with 29 bases between. This CDR3 is CATKDEGVAGNEQYF. In DNA, the CDR3 is TGTGCCACCAAGGATGAGGGAGTGGCCGGCAATGAGCAGTACTTC.

This chain joins TRBV18 and TRBJ2-5; 7 nucleotides match TRBD1. The CDR3 extends over 14 amino acids. The germline V gene has CDR1 KGHSH and CDR2 LQKENI. With 6 bases clipped from V and 5 bases from J, the junction kept 9 bases outside the gene matches. DNA of the CDR3: TGTGCCAGCTCCCAAAGCCCGACAGGGGAGACCCAGTACTTC. This translates into CASSQSPTGETQYF.

The J gene is TRBJ2-1, the V gene TRBV7-2; possible D gene TRBD1, 5 bases. Trimming stripped 1 base from V and 3 bases from J, with 13 bases between. The CDR3 contains 16 residues. Germline V lookup: CDR1 SGHTA, CDR2 FQGNSA. CDR3 sequence (DNA): TGTGCCAGCAGCTTAGTAATCGACAGACTCTACAATGAGCAGTTCTTC. Its translation is CASSLVIDRLYNEQFF.

Details on this clonotype: With a much larger clone just one base away, this may be a read error. The chain combines TRBV10-3 with TRBJ2-1, with a tentative D call TRBD2 (6 bases). The CDR3 covers 12 residues. Germline assignment: CDR1 ENHRY and CDR2 SYGVKD. CDR3 sequence (DNA): TGTCCGGATCGGGGGTTCCTTCTCGAGCAGTTCTTC. It specifies CPDRGFLLEQFF.

The chain employs TRBV5-6 and TRBJ2-3; perhaps TRBD1 as D (7 bases). Per the germline V gene, CDR1 is SGHDT and CDR2 is YYEEEE. V lost 4 bases and J 0 bases, leaving 15 bases between the germline ends. The CDR3 spans 16 residues. The CDR3 DNA is TGTGCCAGCAGCGTGTCAGGGGGGACTAGCACAGATACGCAGTATTTT. This codes for CASSVSGGTSTDTQYF.

This chain uses TRBV7-9 with TRBJ2-2, with 12 nucleotides matching TRBD1. The CDR3 loop spans 18 amino acids. Germline V lookup: CDR1 SEHNR, CDR2 FQNEAQ (reference sequence). With V trimmed by 5 bases and J by 4 bases, 11 bases remained unmatched. In nucleotides, the CDR3 is TGTGCCAGCAGCCCAACCCGGGACAGGGGGCGAGGCACCGGGGAGCTGTTTTTT. Its protein is CASSPTRDRGRGTGELFF.

The genes are TRBV27 and TRBJ2-1; 9 bases are shared with TRBD2. V dropped 5 bases and J dropped 7; count of bases not matched to a gene: 12. Germline V gene lookup returns CDR1 MNHEY and CDR2 SMNVEV (reference sequence). The CDR3 extends over 16 amino acids. DNA of the CDR3: TGTGCCAGCAGTCCCACCCTGGCGGGGGGGTCAAATGAGCAGTTCTTC. Amino acid sequence: CASSPTLAGGSNEQFF.

The chain carries TRBV28 and TRBJ1-5; TRBD1 is a possible D gene (5 bases). Germline CDR1 MDHEN, CDR2 SYDVKM. V shed 7 bases and J shed 2 bases, with 15 bases lying between them. This CDR3 is built from 15 residues. As DNA, the CDR3 is TGTGCCAGCAAACGGGGGGTGTCCGGCAATCAGCCCCAGCATTTT. Its translation is CASKRGVSGNQPQHF. The full variable domain, its missing parts supplied by reference TRBV28 and TRBJ1-5, is DVKVTQSSRYLVKRTGEKVFLECVQDMDHENMFWYRQDPGLGLRLIYFSYDVKMKEKGDIPEGYSVSREKKERFSLILESASTNQTSMYLCASKRGVSGNQPQHFGDGTRLSIL.

This clonotype was found a few times. This chain uses TRBV29-1 with TRBJ2-5; 14 positions match TRBD2. The DNA matches TRBJ2-7 better at its end, which makes the J call doubtful. Germline CDR1 reads SQVTM; CDR2 reads ANQGSEA. The CDR3 is made up of 13 amino acids. DNA of the CDR3: TGCAGCGCTGGGACTAGCGGGAGTAGCGAGCAGTACTTC. It yields the protein CSAGTSGSSEQYF.

V usage is TRBV2 and J usage is TRBJ2-3; a possible D gene is TRBD2 (5 bases). The CDR3 sequence is 13 residues long. Germline V lookup: CDR1 SNHLY, CDR2 FYNNEI. The germline V and J ends were trimmed by 10 bases and 3 bases, with 14 bases remaining between them. The DNA for the CDR3 is TGTGCCACTCTAGGCTCGGGAACAGATACGCAGTATTTT. This sequence encodes CATLGSGTDTQYF.

CDR3 DNA sequence: TGTGCCGGATCGGGGAGCGGATACGAGCAGTACTTC. It encodes CAGSGSGYEQYF. The rearrangement joins TRBV30 to TRBJ2-4; D possibly corresponds to TRBD2 (5 bases). The J call may be wrong; the DNA end is better matched by TRBJ2-7. The CDR3 covers 12 residues. Germline V gene data show CDR1 as GTSNPN and CDR2 as SVGIG (reference sequence).

This chain uses TRBV4-1 with TRBJ2-1, with 8 positions matching TRBD2. V lost 5 bases, J lost 7 bases, and 10 bases stayed unmatched. Germline CDR1 reads MGHRA; CDR2 reads YSYEKL. The CDR3 has 15 amino acids. CDR3 in DNA: TGCGCCAGCAGCTTCCCCGGGGGGGTCGGGAATGAGCAGTTCTTC. Translating gives CASSFPGGVGNEQFF.

Only a few counts were recorded for this clonotype. The chain recombines TRBV6-6 with TRBJ1-5, with 10 bases aligning to TRBD1. Germline trimming cut 1 base from V and 5 bases from J; bases unmatched to any gene: 2. This CDR3 has 15 residues. The germline V gene has CDR1 MNHNY and CDR2 SVGAGI (reference sequence). CDR3 in amino acids: CASSYFGQGDQPQHF. The CDR3, as DNA: TGTGCCAGCAGTTACTTTGGACAGGGGGATCAGCCCCAGCATTTT.

The genes are TRBV4-1 and TRBJ1-2; a weak D match, TRBD1 (5 bases). V was pared by 0 bases and J by 5 bases, with 19 bases between. CDR3 size: 17 residues. Germline V gene data show CDR1 as MGHRA and CDR2 as YSYEKL. Here the CDR3 reads CASSQERSGARVYGYTF. The CDR3, as DNA: TGCGCCAGCAGCCAAGAACGGTCCGGGGCTCGAGTATATGGCTACACCTTC.

This clonotype was seen a few times. V usage is TRBV4-1 and J usage is TRBJ2-1; 10 nucleotides agree with TRBD2. Unmatched junction bases numbered 9, after V lost 2 bases and J lost 8 bases. The CDR3 sequence is 16 residues long. Germline assignment: CDR1 MGHRA and CDR2 YSYEKL. Here the CDR3 DNA reads TGCGCCAGCAGCCAAACTCCGGGACTAGCGATAGATGAGCAGTTCTTC. Protein: CASSQTPGLAIDEQFF.

The genes are TRBV5-6 and TRBJ2-1, with 8 nucleotides matching TRBD1. The V segment lost 0 bases and the J segment 3 bases; nucleotides outside the gene matches: 5. Germline values: CDR1 SGHDT, CDR2 YYEEEE. The CDR3 has 16 amino acids. CDR3 sequence (DNA): TGTGCCAGCAGCTTGGATGGGACAGGCGTCTACAATGAGCAGTTCTTC. The encoded protein is CASSLDGTGVYNEQFF.

With respect to this clonotype: At one end the junction does not follow the germline gene, possibly because of a read error. The rearrangement uses TRBV5-1 and TRBJ2-1; perhaps TRBD2 as D (6 bases). The CDR3 sequence is 13 residues long. CDR1 is SGHRS, CDR2 YFSETQ, per germline. The CDR3 reads CASSPPGDNVQFF. The DNA of the CDR3 is TGCGCCAGCAGCCCTCCGGGAGACAATGTGCAGTTCTTC.

In this sample, this clonotype turned up a few times. The rearrangement uses TRBV29-1 and TRBJ2-3, with 12 bases lining up with TRBD2. The CDR3 consists of 14 residues. Germline-derived CDR1 and CDR2 are SQVTM and ANQGSEA. V lost 2 bases, J lost 5 bases, and 2 bases stayed unmatched. The CDR3 DNA sequence: TGCAGCGTTGAACTAGCGGGAGGGCGAGATACGCAGTATTTT. Translating gives CSVELAGGRDTQYF.